This T cell receptor beta chain was documented in a study of long-term antiretroviral therapy in people with HIV. The overall study: Of all samples, the earliest predate the 2015 immediate-ART recommendation by about a decade.

Sequencing used immunoSEQ v3.0 at survey level. TCRdb's copy holds only in-frame clones and misses some; the assay was immunoSEQ multiplex PCR. Of around 21,000 clones listed, 81% are singletons. Every specimen held between roughly 0.9-10 million cryopreserved PBMC. These were thawed and washed before DNA extraction. With respect to this clone: What it binds is not known.

Trimming removed 4 bases at V and 5 bases at J, with 11 bases between. Germline V CDR1 and CDR2: WNHNN, SYGVQD (reference sequence). The CDR3 spans 14 residues. Study-wide points: Whichever time point was examined, clones expanded before ART dominated the repertoire.

This TCR derives from a man aged 35-49 years with HIV. The chain joins TRBV10-1 to TRBJ2-2; a weak D match, TRBD1 (6 bases). The material sequenced was unsorted PBMCs, taken 0.1 years before starting antiretroviral therapy. CDR3 amino acids: CASSGRTGTGELFF. The DNA for the CDR3 is TGCGCCAGCAGTGGTAGAACAGGGACCGGGGAGCTGTTTTTT.